These T cell receptor beta chains were read from a single sample in a study of shared clonotypes between healthy human individuals. Libraries were prepared by immunoSEQ multiplex PCR; TCRdb keeps only in-frame clonotypes and omits some of them. The data contain more than 2 million clones, about 95% of them singletons. Sequences were obtained from naive CD8+ T cells sorted from blood. The receptor source for this set is a man between 18 and 29 years old in good health. The CDR3 runs from the conserved cysteine through the conserved F or W. A D gene is named only where the DNA matches it firmly. The size of a clone is reported for some rows only, either as once, few or many, or as a class for expanded clones.

j_call clone_size d_call v_call cdr3_nt cdr3_aa
TRBJ2-7 . . TRBV7-9 TGTGCCATTACGGACGGTTATTACGAGCAGTACTTC CAITDGYYEQYF
TRBJ1-1 . TRBD1 TRBV18 TGTGCCAGCTCAACCAGAAGTGGACAGGTAACTGAGAACACTGAAGCTTTCTTT CASSTRSGQVTENTEAFF
TRBJ1-2 . . TRBV29-1 TGCAGCGTTCTCCTTGGGAGTCCTAACTATGGCTACACCTTC CSVLLGSPNYGYTF
TRBJ2-7 . TRBD1 TRBV11-1 TGTGCCAGCAGCCTCACCGGGACAGGGGTGGAGCAGTACTTC CASSLTGTGVEQYF
TRBJ2-7 . . TRBV6-5 TGTGCCAGCAGAACGCGGGACCTTCCTGGTGGGCAGTACTTC CASRTRDLPGGQYF
TRBJ2-7 once . TRBV10-3 TGTGCCATCGGCACAACCTACGAGCAGTACTTC CAIGTTYEQYF
TRBJ2-7 . . TRBV6-5 TGTGCCAGCACCTCAGGGGCGCGGGAGCAGTACTTC CASTSGAREQYF
TRBJ2-3 . TRBD1 TRBV7-6 TGTGCCAGCAGCCCGGACAGGAATACAGATACGCAGTATTTT CASSPDRNTDTQYF
TRBJ1-6 few TRBD1 TRBV4-1 TGCGCCAGCAGCCAAGAGGGGGGGACAGGGGATAATTCACCCCTCCACTTT CASSQEGGTGDNSPLHF
TRBJ1-4 . . TRBV29-1 TGCAGCGTTGAAGTCAACGATGAAAAACTGTTTTTT CSVEVNDEKLFF
TRBJ2-5 . . TRBV11-2 TGTGCCAGCAGCGGAGGGGGGATCTTCGCAGAGACCCAGTACTTC CASSGGGIFAETQYF
TRBJ2-3 . . TRBV28 TGTGCCAGCAGTTTCCCGCGGTTTAGCACAGATACGCAGTATTTT CASSFPRFSTDTQYF
TRBJ2-7 . TRBD2 TRBV13 TGTGCCAGCAGCTCAGGGCGGGGGACCTACGAGCAGTACTTC CASSSGRGTYEQYF
TRBJ1-1 once . TRBV30 TGTGCCTGGAGTTCGGGGATGAACACTGAAGCTTTCTTT CAWSSGMNTEAFF
TRBJ2-7 . TRBD1 TRBV29-1 TGCAGCGTTCTACCCCGGGACAGGGACTACGAGCAGTACTTC CSVLPRDRDYEQYF
TRBJ2-7 once . TRBV6-1 TGTGCCAGCAGTGAAGTGGGGGGAACAGCCTACGAGCAGTACTTC CASSEVGGTAYEQYF
TRBJ2-1 . TRBD2 TRBV13 TGTGCCAGCAGCTTAGGGAGCGGGAGGAAGGATGAGCAGTTCTTC CASSLGSGRKDEQFF
TRBJ2-5 . . TRBV7-9 TGTGCCAGCAGCTTCCCGGGGGAGGAGGCCCAGTACTTC CASSFPGEEAQYF
TRBJ2-5 . . TRBV7-9 TGTGCCAGCAGCTTAGTTTATCAAGAGACCCAGTACTTC CASSLVYQETQYF
TRBJ2-2 . . TRBV4-1 TGCGCCAGCCAAAGCCGACGAACGGGGGCGAACACCGGGGAGCTGTTTTTT CASQSRRTGANTGELFF
TRBJ2-7 . TRBD1 TRBV29-1 TGCAGCGTTGAATGGACAGGGAGTCCCTACGAGCAGTACTTC CSVEWTGSPYEQYF